One and the same sample provided the 11 T cell receptor beta chains below, sequenced in a study of T-cell memory formation after mild COVID-19. TCRdb recomputed calls from the 5' RACE reads with MiXCR, one row per CDR3 protein. This table holds under 700,000 distinct CDR3 sequences, about a fifth found once. The sequencing input was PBMCs or a T cell subset sorted from them (not recorded which). All receptors derive from an adult woman who had mild COVID-19 (a few samples of this study predate the infection). Cell type and time point are not known.

This chain links TRBV7-2 with TRBJ2-7, with 7 bases matching TRBD2. CDR1 SGHTA and CDR2 FQGNSA come from the germline V gene. The CDR3 has 14 amino acids. Germline trimming cut 2 bases from V and 9 bases from J; bases unmatched to any gene: 10. CDR3 amino acids: CASSLFAGEAVQYF. In nucleotides, the CDR3 is TGTGCCAGCAGCTTATTTGCGGGAGAGGCTGTGCAGTACTTC.

This clonotype was found a few times. The chain has TRBV20-1 and TRBJ2-1, with TRBD2 matching over 8 bases. The CDR3 extends over 15 amino acids. Germline V gene lookup returns CDR1 DFQATT and CDR2 SNEGSKA (reference sequence). The V and J ends lost 3 bases and 9 bases, in that order; junction bases with no gene match: 13. CDR3 amino acids: CSASGSGAARGEQFF. The CDR3 DNA sequence: TGCAGTGCTAGTGGTAGCGGGGCCGCAAGGGGTGAGCAGTTCTTC.

The sample holds a few counts of this clonotype. V is TRBV12-3 or TRBV12-4 and J is TRBJ1-1; possible D gene TRBD1, 5 bases. The length of the CDR3 is 14 residues. V was trimmed by 2 bases and J by 6 bases, leaving 13 bases between them. The CDR3 region is CASSLFDSSSEAFF. The CDR3 region has the DNA TGTGCCAGCAGTTTATTCGACAGTTCCTCTGAAGCTTTCTTT.

This clonotype was counted only a few times. The rearrangement uses TRBV6-5 and TRBJ1-2, with D hard to call. The CDR3 is 14 residues long. Trimming removed 2 bases from V and 4 bases from J, with 11 bases in between. Per germline, CDR1 MNHEY and CDR2 SVGAGI. The chain's CDR3 is CASSYTVGGYGYTF. The DNA of the CDR3 is TGTGCCAGCAGTTACACGGTGGGTGGCTATGGCTACACCTTC.

The V call is TRBV7-9, the J call TRBJ1-3; possibly TRBD1 for D (5 bases). V lost 0 bases, J lost 6 bases, and 15 bases lay in between. Looked up from germline, CDR1 is SEHNR and CDR2 is FQNEAQ (reference sequence). The CDR3 loop spans 16 amino acids. CDR3 loop: CASSLALEGPENTIYF. For the CDR3, the DNA is TGTGCCAGCAGCTTAGCGCTTGAGGGGCCAGAAAACACCATATATTTT.

The rearrangement uses TRBV29-1 and TRBJ1-1; D is possibly TRBD1 (6 bases). V shed 6 bases and J shed 1 base, with 15 bases lying between them. Germline V gene data show CDR1 as SQVTM and CDR2 as ANQGSEA. The CDR3 spans 14 residues. In nucleotides, the CDR3 is TGCAGCGTCGTCCAGGCAGGGGCGAACACTGAAGCTTTCTTT. As protein: CSVVQAGANTEAFF.

The chain carries TRBV7-2 and TRBJ1-5, with D maybe TRBD1 (6 bases). This CDR3 is built from 14 residues. In germline, CDR1 is SGHTA, CDR2 FQGNSA. With 0 bases removed from V and 6 bases from J, the gap between germline ends came to 9 bases. This chain's CDR3 is CASSLAGGRQPQHF. CDR3 DNA sequence: TGTGCCAGCAGCTTAGCAGGGGGTCGTCAGCCCCAGCATTTT. The full variable domain, rest sourced from reference TRBV7-2 and TRBJ1-5, is GAGVSQSPSNKVTEKGKDVELRCDPISGHTALYWYRQSLGQGLEFLIYFQGNSAPDKSGLPSDRFSAERTGGSVSTLTIQRTQQEDSAVYLCASSLAGGRQPQHFGDGTRLSIL.

This clonotype has only a few counts. This sequence joins TRBV5-6 and TRBJ2-1; TRBD1 aligns across 7 bases. V trimming: 4 bases; J trimming: 6 bases; junction bases outside the gene matches: 7. The CDR3 length is 14 residues. Germline V lookup: CDR1 SGHDT, CDR2 YYEEEE. The chain's CDR3 is CASSDTTGFNEQFF. The CDR3 DNA reads as TGTGCCAGCAGCGATACGACAGGGTTCAATGAGCAGTTCTTC.

The CDR3 DNA is TGTGCCAGCAGTTCAGGGAGTCAGACCCAGTACTTC. Its translation is CASSSGSQTQYF. This chain connects TRBV12-3 or TRBV12-4 to TRBJ2-5, with D tentatively TRBD1 or TRBD2 (5 bases each). The CDR3 runs to 12 residues. Trimming pared 4 bases from V and 6 bases from J, leaving 9 bases between.

This clonotype was found a few times. The chain links TRBV24-1 to TRBJ2-3, with D unclear. Per germline, CDR1 KGHDR and CDR2 SFDVKD. This CDR3 region has 15 residues. V lost 4 bases and J lost 1, with 11 bases in between. Here the CDR3 reads CATSDPRMGTDTQYF. The DNA of the CDR3 is TGTGCCACCAGTGACCCCCGGATGGGCACAGATACGCAGTATTTT.

This chain joins TRBV7-9 and TRBJ1-1, with D possibly matching TRBD1 (6 bases). Trimming shortened V by 1 base and J by 5 bases, and 23 bases separated the two germline ends. This CDR3 contains 18 residues. Germline CDR1 SEHNR, CDR2 FQNEAQ (reference sequence). The CDR3 DNA reads TGTGCCAGCAGCTTAGAACTAGGATTTGGGGGCGCAGGAACTGAAGCTTTCTTT. Translating it yields CASSLELGFGGAGTEAFF.